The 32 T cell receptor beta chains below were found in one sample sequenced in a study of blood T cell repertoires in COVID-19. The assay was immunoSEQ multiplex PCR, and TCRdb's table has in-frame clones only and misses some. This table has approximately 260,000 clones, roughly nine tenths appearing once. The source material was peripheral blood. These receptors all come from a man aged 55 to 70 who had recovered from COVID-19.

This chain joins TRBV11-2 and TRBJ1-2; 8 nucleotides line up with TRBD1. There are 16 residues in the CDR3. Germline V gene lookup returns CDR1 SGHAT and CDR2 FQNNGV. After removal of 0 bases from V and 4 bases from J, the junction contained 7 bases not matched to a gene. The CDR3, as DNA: TGTGCCAGCAGCTTAGATAGGTGGGGACAGGCCTATGGCTACACCTTC. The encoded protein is CASSLDRWGQAYGYTF.

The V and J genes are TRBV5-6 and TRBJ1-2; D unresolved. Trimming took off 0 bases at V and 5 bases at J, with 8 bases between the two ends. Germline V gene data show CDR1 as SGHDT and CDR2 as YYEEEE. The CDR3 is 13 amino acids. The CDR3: CASSLDSQYGYTF. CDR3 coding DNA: TGTGCCAGCAGCTTGGACAGCCAATATGGCTACACCTTC. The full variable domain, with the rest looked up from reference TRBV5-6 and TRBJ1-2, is DAGVTQSPTHLIKTRGQQVTLRCSPKSGHDTVSWYQQALGQGPQFIFQYYEEEERQRGNFPDRFSGHQFPNYSSELNVNALLLGDSALYLCASSLDSQYGYTFGSGTRLTVV.

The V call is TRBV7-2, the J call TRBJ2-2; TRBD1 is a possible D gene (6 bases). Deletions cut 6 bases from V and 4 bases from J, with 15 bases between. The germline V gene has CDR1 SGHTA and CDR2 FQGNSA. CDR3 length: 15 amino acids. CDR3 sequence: CASRLNRVGTGELFF. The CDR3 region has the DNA TGTGCCAGCAGGCTAAACAGGGTGGGCACCGGGGAGCTGTTTTTT.

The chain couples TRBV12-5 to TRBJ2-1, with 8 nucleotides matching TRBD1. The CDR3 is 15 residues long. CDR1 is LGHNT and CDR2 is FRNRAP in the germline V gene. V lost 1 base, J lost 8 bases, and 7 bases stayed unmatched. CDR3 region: CASGLGRGQVHEQFF. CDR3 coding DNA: TGTGCTAGTGGTTTGGGCAGGGGGCAGGTCCATGAGCAGTTCTTC.

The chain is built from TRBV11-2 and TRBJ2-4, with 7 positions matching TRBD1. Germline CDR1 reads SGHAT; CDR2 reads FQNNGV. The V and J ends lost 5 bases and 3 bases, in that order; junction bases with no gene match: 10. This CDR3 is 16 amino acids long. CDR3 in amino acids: CASSVIFRQGKNIQYF. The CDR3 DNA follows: TGTGCCAGCAGCGTAATATTTCGACAGGGCAAAAACATTCAGTACTTC.

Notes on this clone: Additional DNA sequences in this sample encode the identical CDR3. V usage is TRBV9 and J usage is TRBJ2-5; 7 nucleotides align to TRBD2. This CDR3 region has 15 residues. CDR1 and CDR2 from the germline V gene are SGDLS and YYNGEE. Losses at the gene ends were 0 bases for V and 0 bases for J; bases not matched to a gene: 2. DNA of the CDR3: TGTGCCAGCAGCGTAGGCGGGAGAAACCAAGAGACCCAGTACTTC. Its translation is CASSVGGRNQETQYF.

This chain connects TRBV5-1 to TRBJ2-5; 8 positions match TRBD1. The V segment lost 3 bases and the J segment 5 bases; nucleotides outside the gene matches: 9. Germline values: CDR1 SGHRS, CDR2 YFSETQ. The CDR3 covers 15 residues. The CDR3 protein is CASSSQGQGRETQYF. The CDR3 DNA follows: TGCGCCAGCAGCTCCCAAGGACAGGGAAGGGAGACCCAGTACTTC. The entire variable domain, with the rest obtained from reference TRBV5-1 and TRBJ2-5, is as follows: KAGVTQTPRYLIKTRGQQVTLSCSPISGHRSVSWYQQTPGQGLQFLFEYFSETQRNKGNFPGRFSGRQFSNSRSEMNVSTLELGDSALYLCASSSQGQGRETQYFGPGTRLLVL.

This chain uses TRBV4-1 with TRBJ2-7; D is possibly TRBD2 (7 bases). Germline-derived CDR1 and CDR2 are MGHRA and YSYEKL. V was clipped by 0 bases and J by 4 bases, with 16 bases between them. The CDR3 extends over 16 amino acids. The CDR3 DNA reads TGCGCCAGCAGCCAAGATTTACGGGGGGCGGGATACGAGCAGTACTTC. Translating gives CASSQDLRGAGYEQYF.

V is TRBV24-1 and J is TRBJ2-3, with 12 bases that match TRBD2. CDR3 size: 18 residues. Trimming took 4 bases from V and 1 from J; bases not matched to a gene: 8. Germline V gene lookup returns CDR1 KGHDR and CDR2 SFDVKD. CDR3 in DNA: TGTGCCACCAGTGAACTCCCCCGACTAGCGGGGGGCACAGATACGCAGTATTTT. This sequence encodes CATSELPRLAGGTDTQYF.

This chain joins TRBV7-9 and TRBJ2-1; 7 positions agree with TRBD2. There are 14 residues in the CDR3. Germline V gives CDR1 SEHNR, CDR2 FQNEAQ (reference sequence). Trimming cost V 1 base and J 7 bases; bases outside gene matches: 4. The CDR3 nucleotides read TGTGCCAGCAGCTTAGTCCAGGGAGGGAATGAGCAGTTCTTC. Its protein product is CASSLVQGGNEQFF.

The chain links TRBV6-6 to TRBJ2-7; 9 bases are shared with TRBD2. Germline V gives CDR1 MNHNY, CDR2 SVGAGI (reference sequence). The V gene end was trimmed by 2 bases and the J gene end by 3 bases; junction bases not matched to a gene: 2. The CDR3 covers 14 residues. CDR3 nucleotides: TGTGCCAGCAGTTACGGGCGGGGGGGCTACGAGCAGTACGTC. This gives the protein CASSYGRGGYEQYV.

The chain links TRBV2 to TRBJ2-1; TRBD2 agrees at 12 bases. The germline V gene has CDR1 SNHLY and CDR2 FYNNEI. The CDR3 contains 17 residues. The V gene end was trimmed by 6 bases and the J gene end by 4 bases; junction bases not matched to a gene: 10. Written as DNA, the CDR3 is TGTGCCAGCAGCGCCGTTCTGACTAGCGGGGGATACAATGAGCAGTTCTTC. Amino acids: CASSAVLTSGGYNEQFF.

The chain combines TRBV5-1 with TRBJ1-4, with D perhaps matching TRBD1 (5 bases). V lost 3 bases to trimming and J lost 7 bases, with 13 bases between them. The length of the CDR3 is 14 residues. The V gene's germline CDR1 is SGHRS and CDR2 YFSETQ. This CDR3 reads CASSSQGWSEKLFF. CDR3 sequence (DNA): TGCGCCAGCAGCTCTCAGGGCTGGAGTGAAAAACTGTTTTTT.

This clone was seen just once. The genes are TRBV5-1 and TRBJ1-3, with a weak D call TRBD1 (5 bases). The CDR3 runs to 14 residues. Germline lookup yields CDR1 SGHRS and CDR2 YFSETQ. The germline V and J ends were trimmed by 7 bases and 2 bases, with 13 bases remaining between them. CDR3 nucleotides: TGCGCCAGCTGCGCAGGGCCAACTGGAAACACCATATATTTT. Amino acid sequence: CASCAGPTGNTIYF.

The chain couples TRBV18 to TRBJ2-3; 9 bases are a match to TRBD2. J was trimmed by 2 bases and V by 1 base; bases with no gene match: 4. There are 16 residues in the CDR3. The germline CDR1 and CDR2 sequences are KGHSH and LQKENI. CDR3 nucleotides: TGTGCCAGCTCACCACTAGCGGGGGCCAACACAGATACGCAGTATTTT. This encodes CASSPLAGANTDTQYF.

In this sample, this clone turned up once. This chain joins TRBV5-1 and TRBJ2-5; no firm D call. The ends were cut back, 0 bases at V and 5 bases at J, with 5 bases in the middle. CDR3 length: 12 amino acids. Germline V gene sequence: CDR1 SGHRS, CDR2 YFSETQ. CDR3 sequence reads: CASSLEPETQYF. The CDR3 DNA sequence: TGCGCCAGCAGCTTGGAGCCGGAGACCCAGTACTTC. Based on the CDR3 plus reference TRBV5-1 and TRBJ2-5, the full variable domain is KAGVTQTPRYLIKTRGQQVTLSCSPISGHRSVSWYQQTPGQGLQFLFEYFSETQRNKGNFPGRFSGRQFSNSRSEMNVSTLELGDSALYLCASSLEPETQYFGPGTRLLVL.

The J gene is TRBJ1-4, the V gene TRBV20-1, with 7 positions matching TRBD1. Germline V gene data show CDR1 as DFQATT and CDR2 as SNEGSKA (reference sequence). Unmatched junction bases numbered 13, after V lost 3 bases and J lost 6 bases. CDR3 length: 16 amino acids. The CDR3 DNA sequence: TGCAGTGCTAGTATTCGGCCACAGGGGTTCGATGAAAAACTGTTTTTT. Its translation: CSASIRPQGFDEKLFF.

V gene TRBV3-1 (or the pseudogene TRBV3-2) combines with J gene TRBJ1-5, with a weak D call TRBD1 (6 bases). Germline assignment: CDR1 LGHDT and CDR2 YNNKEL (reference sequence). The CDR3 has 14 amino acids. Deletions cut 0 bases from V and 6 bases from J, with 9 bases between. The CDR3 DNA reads TGTGCCAGCAGCCAAGATAACAGGGCTCAGCCCCAGCATTTT. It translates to CASSQDNRAQPQHF.

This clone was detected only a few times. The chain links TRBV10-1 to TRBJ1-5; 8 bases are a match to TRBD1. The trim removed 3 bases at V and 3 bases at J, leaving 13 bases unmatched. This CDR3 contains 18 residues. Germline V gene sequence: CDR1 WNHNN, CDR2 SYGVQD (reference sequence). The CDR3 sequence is CASSDRGPGATINQPQHF. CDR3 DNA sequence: TGCGCCAGCAGTGACAGGGGGCCCGGTGCTACAATCAATCAGCCCCAGCATTTT.

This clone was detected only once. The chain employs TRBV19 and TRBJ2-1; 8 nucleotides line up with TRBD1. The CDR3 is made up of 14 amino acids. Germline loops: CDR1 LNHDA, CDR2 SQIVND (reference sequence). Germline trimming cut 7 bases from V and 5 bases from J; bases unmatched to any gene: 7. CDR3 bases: TGTGCCAGTACCCCAGACAGGGGCGACAATGAGCAGTTCTTC. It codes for CASTPDRGDNEQFF. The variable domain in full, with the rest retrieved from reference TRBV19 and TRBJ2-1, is DGGITQSPKYLFRKEGQNVTLSCEQNLNHDAMYWYRQDPGQGLRLIYYSQIVNDFQKGDIAEGYSVSREKKESFPLTVTSAQKNPTAFYLCASTPDRGDNEQFFGPGTRLTVL.

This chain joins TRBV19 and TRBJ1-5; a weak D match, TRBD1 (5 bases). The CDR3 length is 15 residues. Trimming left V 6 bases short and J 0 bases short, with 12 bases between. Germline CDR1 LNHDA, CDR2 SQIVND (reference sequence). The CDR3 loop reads CASRMRDYSNQPQHF. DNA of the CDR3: TGTGCCAGTAGGATGCGGGACTATAGCAATCAGCCCCAGCATTTT.

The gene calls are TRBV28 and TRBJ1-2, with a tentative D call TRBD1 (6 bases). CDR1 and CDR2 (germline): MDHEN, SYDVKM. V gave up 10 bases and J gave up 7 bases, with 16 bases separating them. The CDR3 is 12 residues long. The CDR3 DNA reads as TGTGCCACCACAGGGACAAGAGCTGGCTACACCTTC. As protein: CATTGTRAGYTF.

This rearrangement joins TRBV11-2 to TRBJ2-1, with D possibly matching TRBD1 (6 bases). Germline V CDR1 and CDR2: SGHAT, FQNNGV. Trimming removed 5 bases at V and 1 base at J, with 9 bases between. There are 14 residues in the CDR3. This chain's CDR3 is CASSRQGSYNEQFF. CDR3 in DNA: TGTGCCAGCAGCCGCCAGGGGTCCTACAATGAGCAGTTCTTC.

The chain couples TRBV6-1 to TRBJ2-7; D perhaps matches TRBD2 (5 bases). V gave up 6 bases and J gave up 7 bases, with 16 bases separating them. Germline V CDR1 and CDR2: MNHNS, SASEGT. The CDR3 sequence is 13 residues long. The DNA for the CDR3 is TGTGCCAGCAGACGACGGGGAACGGAAGAGCAGTACGTC. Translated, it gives CASRRRGTEEQYV.

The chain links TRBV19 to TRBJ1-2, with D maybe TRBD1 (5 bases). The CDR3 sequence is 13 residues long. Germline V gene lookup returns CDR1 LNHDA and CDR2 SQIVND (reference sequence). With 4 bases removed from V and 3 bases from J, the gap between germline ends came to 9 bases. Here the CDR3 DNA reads TGTGCCAGTAGTAACTGGGGCGACTATGGCTACACCTTC. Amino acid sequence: CASSNWGDYGYTF. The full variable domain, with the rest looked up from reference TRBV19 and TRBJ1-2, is DGGITQSPKYLFRKEGQNVTLSCEQNLNHDAMYWYRQDPGQGLRLIYYSQIVNDFQKGDIAEGYSVSREKKESFPLTVTSAQKNPTAFYLCASSNWGDYGYTFGSGTRLTVV.

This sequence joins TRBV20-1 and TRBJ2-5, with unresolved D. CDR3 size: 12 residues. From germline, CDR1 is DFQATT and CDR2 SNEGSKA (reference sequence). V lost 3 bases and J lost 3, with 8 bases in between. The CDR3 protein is CSASWAEETQYF. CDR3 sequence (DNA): TGCAGTGCTAGTTGGGCTGAAGAGACCCAGTACTTC.

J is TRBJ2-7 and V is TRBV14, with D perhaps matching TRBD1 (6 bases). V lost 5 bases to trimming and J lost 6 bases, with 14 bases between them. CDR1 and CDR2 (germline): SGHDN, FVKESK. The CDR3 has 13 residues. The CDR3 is CASSFDRTREQYF. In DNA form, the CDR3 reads TGTGCCAGCAGCTTCGACAGGACTCGCGAGCAGTACTTC.

The CDR3 region is CATSDAPGQNSGANVLTF. In nucleotides, the CDR3 is TGTGCCACCAGTGATGCCCCGGGACAGAACTCTGGGGCCAACGTCCTGACTTTC. The chain joins TRBV24-1 to TRBJ2-6; 7 bases are a match to TRBD1. Germline values: CDR1 KGHDR, CDR2 SFDVKD. J was trimmed by 0 bases and V by 3 bases; bases with no gene match: 7. The CDR3 has 18 residues.

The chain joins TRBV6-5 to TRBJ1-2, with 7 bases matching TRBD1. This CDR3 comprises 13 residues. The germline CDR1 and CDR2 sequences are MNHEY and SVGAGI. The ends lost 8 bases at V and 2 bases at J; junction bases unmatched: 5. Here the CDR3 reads CASGIQGNYGYTF. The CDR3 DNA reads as TGTGCCAGCGGGATACAGGGGAACTATGGCTACACCTTC.

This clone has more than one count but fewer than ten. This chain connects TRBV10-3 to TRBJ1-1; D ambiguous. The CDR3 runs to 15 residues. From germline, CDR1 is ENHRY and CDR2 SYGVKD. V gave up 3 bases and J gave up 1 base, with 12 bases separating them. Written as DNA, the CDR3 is TGTGCCATCAGTGAACCACAGACGAGGAACACTGAAGCTTTCTTT. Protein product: CAISEPQTRNTEAFF.

Here the CDR3 DNA reads TGCAGCGTTGGCCCCGGAGGTGCTAACTATGGCTACACCTTC. Protein product: CSVGPGGANYGYTF. This chain uses TRBV29-1 with TRBJ1-2; D ambiguous. Trimming removed 4 bases from V and 0 bases from J, with 12 bases in between. The CDR3 extends over 14 amino acids. From germline, CDR1 is SQVTM and CDR2 ANQGSEA.

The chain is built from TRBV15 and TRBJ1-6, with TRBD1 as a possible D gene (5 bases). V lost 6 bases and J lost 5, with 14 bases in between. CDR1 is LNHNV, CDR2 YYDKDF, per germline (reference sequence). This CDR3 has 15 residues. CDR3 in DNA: TGTGCCACCAGAACCTCGGACACTCATAATTCACCCCTCCACTTT. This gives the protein CATRTSDTHNSPLHF.